Sequencing of this TCR beta chain was carried out in a study of T cells in Graves' hyperthyroidism and ophthalmopathy (dated by TCRdb to the late 2010s). Describing the broader study: Peripheral blood was sampled at the time of initial diagnosis, prior to any treatment. To identify distinguishing TCR V-J signatures, a discovery cohort of 100 patients was used, comprising some 43 with Graves' ophthalmopathy and about 59 with stable Graves' hyperthyroidism. Prospective prediction of ophthalmopathy was tested in an independent validation cohort of 18 hyperthyroidism patients and 15 to 17 patients who later progressed to ophthalmopathy. For training and testing, the roughly 100 patients in the discovery cohort were randomly divided in a 7:3 ratio. In addition, the study compared T-cell repertoires in thyroid tissue and in blood from roughly 6 Graves' hyperthyroidism patients. Following sampling, methimazole starting at 30 mg daily was given to hyperthyroidism patients, and high-dose intravenous methylprednisolone was given to ophthalmopathy patients. The paper reports TCR Vbeta CDR3 sequencing of 130 to 150 peripheral blood samples: some 44 ophthalmopathy, some 80 hyperthyroidism and approximately 17 progressor patients.

V loses 10 bases of germline sequence and J loses 1 base, and the interval between the two ends is 14 bases. The CDR3 numbers 14 residues from cysteine through phenylalanine. Only CDR3 DNA is held: 42 bases, read in frame from base 1. The germline V gene gives CDR1 as MNHNS and CDR2 as SASEGT. The full study reports these points: Blood samples also contained most of the expanded thyroid clonotypes (frequency above 0.001), which suggests that blood repertoires may reflect thyroid immune responses. No statistical method was used to set the sample size in advance, and investigators knew the group allocation. During validation, the model predicted progression to ophthalmopathy a median of approximately 7 months ahead of onset, with approximately 71% sensitivity and under 85% specificity. In cross-validation, a model built on a 13 V-J signature told ophthalmopathy apart from stable hyperthyroidism with 87.88% sensitivity and around 83% specificity, and in testing the same model reached 80%/75%.

A patient counted as having stable Graves' hyperthyroidism if no progression to ophthalmopathy occurred over 18 months of follow-up. Hyperthyroidism patients were newly diagnosed, with disease duration under 2 months, and aged 18 to 65 years. The study excluded patients with uncontrolled infections, other autoimmune diseases, pregnancy or lactation. Diagnoses relied on clinical symptoms, serum thyroxine and TRAb, thyroid ultrasound and orbital computed tomography. PBMCs were isolated from 7.5 to 10 ml of fresh peripheral blood by Ficoll-Paque density gradient centrifugation. Total RNA was extracted using Trizol reagent, and RNA quality was assessed on an Agilent 2100 Bioanalyzer. TCR beta CDR3 regions were amplified from RNA transcripts. The TCR CDR3 was subjected to a first round of RT-PCR using the HTBI primer set and the Qiagen OneStep RT-PCR kit. The libraries were constructed in a second round of multiplex PCR and then size-selected and purified. The libraries were sequenced on an Illumina HiSeq2000 using paired-end 100 bp reads. Concerning the study's data processing: SOAPnuke was used to process the raw data, removing reads that contained adapters or uncalled bases, had a mean Phred below 15, or lacked an exact match to the constant primer or identifier. COPE v1.2.5 was used to merge the high-quality paired reads, and each unique nucleotide sequence was defined as a clonotype. MiTCR v1.1 was used to align clonotypes to the IMGT TRBV, TRBD and TRBJ reference segments. Only V-J combinations with frequency above 0.0001, covering 99% to 99.2% of repertoires, were analysed. The TCS score was defined as F50 (clonal expansion) divided by E x V (chaos), with BLOSUM62-based TCRdist calculated between CDR3 peptides within each V-J. Welch's t-statistics and random forest reduced fewer than 600 V-J features to about 13, which were used in a naive Bayes classifier (R e1071). TCRdb reanalyzed the raw reads on its own, using fastp at Q25 for trimming and MiXCR for clone calling, and kept in-frame beta chains. CDR3 protein duplicates are merged, each entry listing the most common genes and DNA. None of the V and J calls come from the authors' own analysis; TCRdb made them. For this sample there are approximately 640,000 distinct CDR3 sequences; 15% to 20% appear just once. The leading ten clones occupy around 15% of the sample.

This clonotype was recorded a few times. It has no known antigen specificity. Per-base qualities were not stored, and no clone one base away is much larger. The specimen was blood. This sequence was found in a man aged 50-60 years with Graves' hyperthyroidism. This receptor chain uses TRBV6-1 and TRBJ1-5; no D gene call is confident. The nucleotides read TGTGCCATCCGAGGGTGGCTAAGCAATCAGCCCCAGCATTTT. Translated, it gives CAIRGWLSNQPQHF.